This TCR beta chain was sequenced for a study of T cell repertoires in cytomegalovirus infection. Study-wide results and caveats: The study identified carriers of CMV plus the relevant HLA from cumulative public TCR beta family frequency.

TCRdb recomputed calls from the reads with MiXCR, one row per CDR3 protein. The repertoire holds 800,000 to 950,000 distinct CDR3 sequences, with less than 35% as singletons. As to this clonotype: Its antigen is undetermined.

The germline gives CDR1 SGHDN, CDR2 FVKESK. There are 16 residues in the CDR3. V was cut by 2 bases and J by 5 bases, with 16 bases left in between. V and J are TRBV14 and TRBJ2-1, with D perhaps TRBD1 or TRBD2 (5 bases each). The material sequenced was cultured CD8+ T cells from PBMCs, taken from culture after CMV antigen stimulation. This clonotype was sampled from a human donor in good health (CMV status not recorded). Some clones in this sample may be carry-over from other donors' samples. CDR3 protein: CASSQLRVRGNNEQFF. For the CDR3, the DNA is TGTGCCAGCAGCCAACTCAGGGTCAGAGGGAACAATGAGCAGTTCTTC. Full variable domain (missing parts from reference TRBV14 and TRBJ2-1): EAGVTQFPSHSVIEKGQTVTLRCDPISGHDNLYWYRRVMGKEIKFLLHFVKESKQDESGMPNNRFLAERTGGTYSTLKVQPAELEDSGVYFCASSQLRVRGNNEQFFGPGTRLTVL.